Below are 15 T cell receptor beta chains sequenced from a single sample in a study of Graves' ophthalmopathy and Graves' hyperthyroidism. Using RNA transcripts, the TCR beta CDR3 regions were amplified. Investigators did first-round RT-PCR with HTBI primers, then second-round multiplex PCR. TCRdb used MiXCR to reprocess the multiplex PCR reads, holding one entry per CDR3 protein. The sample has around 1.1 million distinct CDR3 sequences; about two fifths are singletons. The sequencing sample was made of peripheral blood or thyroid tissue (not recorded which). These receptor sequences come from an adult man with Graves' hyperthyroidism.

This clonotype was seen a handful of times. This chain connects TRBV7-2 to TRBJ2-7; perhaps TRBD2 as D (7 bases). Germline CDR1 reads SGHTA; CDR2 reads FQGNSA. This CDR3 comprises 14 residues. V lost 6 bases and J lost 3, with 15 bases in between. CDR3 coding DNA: TGTGCCAGCAGTACGTGGGGAGGGGGCTACGAGCAGTACTTC. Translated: CASSTWGGGYEQYF.

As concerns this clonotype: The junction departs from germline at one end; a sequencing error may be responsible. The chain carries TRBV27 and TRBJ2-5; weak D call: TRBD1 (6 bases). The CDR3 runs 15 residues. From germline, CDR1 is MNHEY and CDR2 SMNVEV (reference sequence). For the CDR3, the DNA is TGTGCCAGCAGTCCCCGATCCAGCAGGGGAGAGGCCCAGTACTTC. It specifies CASSPRSSRGEAQYF.

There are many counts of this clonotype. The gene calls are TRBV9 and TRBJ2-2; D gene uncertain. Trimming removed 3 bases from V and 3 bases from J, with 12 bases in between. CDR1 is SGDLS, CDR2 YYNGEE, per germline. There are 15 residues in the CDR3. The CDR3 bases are TGTGCCAGCAGCGCGGCTACCTTGGACACCGGGGAGCTGTTTTTT. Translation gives CASSAATLDTGELFF.

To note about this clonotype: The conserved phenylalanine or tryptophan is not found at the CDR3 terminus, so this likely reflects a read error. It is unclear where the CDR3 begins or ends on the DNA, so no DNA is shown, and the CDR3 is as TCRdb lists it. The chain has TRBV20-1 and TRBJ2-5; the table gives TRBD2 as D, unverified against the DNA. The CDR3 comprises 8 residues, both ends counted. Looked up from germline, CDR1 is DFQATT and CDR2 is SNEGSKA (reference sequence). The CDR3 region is CSARDRAG.

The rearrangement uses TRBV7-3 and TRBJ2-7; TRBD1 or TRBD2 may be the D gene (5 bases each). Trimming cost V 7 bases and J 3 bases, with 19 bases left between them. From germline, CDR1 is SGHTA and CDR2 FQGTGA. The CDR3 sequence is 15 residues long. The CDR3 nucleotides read TGTGCCAGCACCCCCCTCAAGACGGGGCTCTACGAGCAGTACTTC. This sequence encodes CASTPLKTGLYEQYF.

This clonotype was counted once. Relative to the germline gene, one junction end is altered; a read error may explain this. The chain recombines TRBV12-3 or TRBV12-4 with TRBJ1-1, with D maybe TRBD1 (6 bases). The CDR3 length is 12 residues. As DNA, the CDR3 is TGTGCCAGCAGGTTAGGGGGGTCGATCGCTTTCTTT. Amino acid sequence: CASRLGGSIAFF.

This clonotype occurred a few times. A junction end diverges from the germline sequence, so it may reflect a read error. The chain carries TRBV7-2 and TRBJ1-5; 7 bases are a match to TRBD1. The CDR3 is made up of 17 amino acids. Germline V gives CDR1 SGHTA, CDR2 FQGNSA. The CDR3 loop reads CASRPKRTGNSNQPQHF. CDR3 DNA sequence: TGCGCCAGCAGACCCAAGAGGACAGGTAATAGCAATCAGCCCCAGCATTTT. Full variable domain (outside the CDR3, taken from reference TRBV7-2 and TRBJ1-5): GAGVSQSPSNKVTEKGKDVELRCDPISGHTALYWYRQSLGQGLEFLIYFQGNSAPDKSGLPSDRFSAERTGGSVSTLTIQRTQQEDSAVYLCASRPKRTGNSNQPQHFGDGTRLSIL.

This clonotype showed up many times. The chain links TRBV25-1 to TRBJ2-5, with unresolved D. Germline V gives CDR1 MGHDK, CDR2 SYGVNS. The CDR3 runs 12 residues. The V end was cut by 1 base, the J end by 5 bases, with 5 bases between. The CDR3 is CASSEFVETQYF. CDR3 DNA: TGTGCCAGCAGTGAATTCGTTGAGACCCAGTACTTC.

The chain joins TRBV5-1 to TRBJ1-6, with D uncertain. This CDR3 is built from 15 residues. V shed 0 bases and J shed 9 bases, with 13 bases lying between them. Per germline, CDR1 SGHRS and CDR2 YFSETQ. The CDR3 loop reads CASSLEGRVSSPLHF. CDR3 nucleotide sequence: TGCGCCAGCAGCTTGGAGGGCAGAGTGTCTTCACCCCTCCACTTT.

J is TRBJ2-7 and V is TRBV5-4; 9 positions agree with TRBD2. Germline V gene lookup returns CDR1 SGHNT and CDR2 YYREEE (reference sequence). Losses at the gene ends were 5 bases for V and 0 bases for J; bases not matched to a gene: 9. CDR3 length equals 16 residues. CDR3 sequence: CASRKTSGTNSYEQYF. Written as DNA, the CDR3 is TGTGCCAGCAGAAAGACTAGCGGAACCAACTCCTACGAGCAGTACTTC.

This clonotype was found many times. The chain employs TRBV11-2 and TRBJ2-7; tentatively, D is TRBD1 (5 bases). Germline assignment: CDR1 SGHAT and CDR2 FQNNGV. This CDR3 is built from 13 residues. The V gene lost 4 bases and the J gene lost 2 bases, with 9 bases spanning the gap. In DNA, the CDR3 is TGTGCCAGCAGCTGGGCAGGGACCTACGAGCAGTACTTC. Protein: CASSWAGTYEQYF.

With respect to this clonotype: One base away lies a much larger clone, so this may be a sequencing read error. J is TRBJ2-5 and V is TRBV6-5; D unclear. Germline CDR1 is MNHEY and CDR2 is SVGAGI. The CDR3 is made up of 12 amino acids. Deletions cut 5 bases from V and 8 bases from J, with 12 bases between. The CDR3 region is CASSDEISTQYF. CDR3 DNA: TGTGCCAGCAGTGACGAAATTTCTACCCAGTACTTC.

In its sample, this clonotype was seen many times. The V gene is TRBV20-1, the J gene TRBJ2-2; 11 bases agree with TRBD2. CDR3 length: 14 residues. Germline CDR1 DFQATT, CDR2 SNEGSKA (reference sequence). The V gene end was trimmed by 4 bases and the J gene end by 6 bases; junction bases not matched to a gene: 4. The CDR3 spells CSAIAGGSAGELFF. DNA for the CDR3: TGCAGTGCTATAGCGGGAGGGTCGGCCGGGGAGCTGTTTTTT.

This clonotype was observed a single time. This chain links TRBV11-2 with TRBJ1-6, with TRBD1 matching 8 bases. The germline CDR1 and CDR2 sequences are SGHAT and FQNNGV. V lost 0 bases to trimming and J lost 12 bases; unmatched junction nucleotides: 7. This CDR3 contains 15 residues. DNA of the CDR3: TGTGCCAGCAGCTTAGATCGGACAGGGAACCAACCCCTCCACTTT. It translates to CASSLDRTGNQPLHF.

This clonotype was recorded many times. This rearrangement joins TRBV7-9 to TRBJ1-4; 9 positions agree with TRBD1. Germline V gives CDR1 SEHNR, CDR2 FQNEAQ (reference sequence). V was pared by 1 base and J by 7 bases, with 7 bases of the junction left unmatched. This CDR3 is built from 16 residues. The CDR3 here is CASSLGHRGLREKLFF. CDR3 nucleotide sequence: TGTGCCAGCAGCTTAGGGCACAGGGGGCTCCGTGAAAAACTGTTTTTT.